This T cell receptor beta chain appears in the sequencing data of a study of T-cell reconstitution after alpha-beta-depleted transplantation in children. The germline CDR1 and CDR2 sequences are MNHNY and SVGAGI (reference sequence). The V end lost 0 bases, the J end lost 6 bases, and 17 bases lay between the germline ends. This CDR3 has 17 amino acids. Unique molecular identifiers were incorporated when the TCRbeta library was constructed. MiXCR was run by TCRdb on the PCR reads, yielding one entry per CDR3 protein. The sample yields around 100,000 distinct CDR3 sequences, over 9% seen once. Findings and limits, study-wide: Several hundred expanded graft clones reportedly supplied alpha-beta T cells about two months after transplant.

This clonotype was recorded many times. The antigen remains undetermined. This clonotype was sampled from a boy younger than 10 with acute lymphoblastic leukemia, due to receive a stem cell transplant. Source: PBMCs, taken before TCRalphabeta/CD19-depleted stem cell transplant. The chain uses TRBV6-6 and TRBJ2-2; D uncertain. The CDR3 spells CASSYSMSSVSPGELFF. Here the CDR3 DNA reads TGTGCCAGCAGTTACTCGATGTCTAGTGTATCCCCCGGGGAGCTGTTTTTT.